Given below is one TCR beta chain in context. Its antigen is still unknown. The data originate from a study of cytomegalovirus exposure and HLA in healthy donors. The study ran its PCR with 60 Vbeta and 13 Jbeta primers. As originally analysed: Later, an analysis found tens of millions of unique TCR beta chains, and approximately 10 million of these were shared. TCRdb's copy holds only in-frame clones and misses some; the assay was immunoSEQ multiplex PCR. Clone size and V and J calls were adopted from that table, with D and trimming inferred from the DNA. The sample has about 130,000 clones; roughly 83% are singletons. Study conclusions and caveats: Most TCR beta V segments were productive about 87% or about 30% of the time in an earlier analysis. Researchers reported in a later analysis that a missense DCLRE1C variant was tied to TCR beta V- and J-gene trimming.

The sequence was obtained from a girl aged 2 to 10 in good health and CMV-seronegative. Sequenced input: PBMCs.

CDR3 DNA: TGTGCCAGCAGCCCGTTAGCGGGAGGGTACAATGAGCAGTTCTTC. Its protein product is CASSPLAGGYNEQFF. The chain uses TRBV11-3 and TRBJ2-1, with TRBD2 matching over 11 bases. Germline CDR1 SGHNT, CDR2 YENEEA. After removal of 5 bases from V and 4 bases from J, the junction contained 4 bases not matched to a gene. The CDR3 is 15 amino acids.